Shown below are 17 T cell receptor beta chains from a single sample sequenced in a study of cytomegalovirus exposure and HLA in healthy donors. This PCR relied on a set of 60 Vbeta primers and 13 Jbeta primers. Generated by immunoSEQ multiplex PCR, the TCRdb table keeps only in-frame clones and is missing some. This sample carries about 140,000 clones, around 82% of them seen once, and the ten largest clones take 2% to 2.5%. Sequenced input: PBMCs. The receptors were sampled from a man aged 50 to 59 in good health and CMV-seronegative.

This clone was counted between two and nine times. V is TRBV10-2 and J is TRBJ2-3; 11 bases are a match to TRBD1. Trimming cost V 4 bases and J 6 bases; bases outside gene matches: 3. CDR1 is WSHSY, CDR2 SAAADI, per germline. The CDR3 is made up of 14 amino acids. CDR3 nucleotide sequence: TGCGCCAGCAGTGGGACAGGGGGCAGGGATACGCAGTATTTT. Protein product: CASSGTGGRDTQYF.

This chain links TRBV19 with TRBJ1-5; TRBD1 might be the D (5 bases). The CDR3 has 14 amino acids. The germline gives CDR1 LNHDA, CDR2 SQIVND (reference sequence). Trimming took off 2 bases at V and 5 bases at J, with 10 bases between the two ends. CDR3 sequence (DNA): TGTGCCAGTAGTATATCGGGGGGAGATCAGCCCCAGCATTTT. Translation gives CASSISGGDQPQHF.

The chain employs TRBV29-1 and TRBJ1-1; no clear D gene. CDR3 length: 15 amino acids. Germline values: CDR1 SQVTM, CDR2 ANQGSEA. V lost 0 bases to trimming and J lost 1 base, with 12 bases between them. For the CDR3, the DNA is TGCAGCGTTGAAGATTGGATTACAGCGAACACTGAAGCTTTCTTT. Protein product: CSVEDWITANTEAFF.

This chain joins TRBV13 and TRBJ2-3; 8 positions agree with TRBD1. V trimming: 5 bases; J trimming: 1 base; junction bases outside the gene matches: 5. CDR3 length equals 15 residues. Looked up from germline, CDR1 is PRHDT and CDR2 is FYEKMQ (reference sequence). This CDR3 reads CASSLGTGRTDTQYF. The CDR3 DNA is TGTGCCAGCAGCCTGGGGACAGGCCGCACAGATACGCAGTATTTT.

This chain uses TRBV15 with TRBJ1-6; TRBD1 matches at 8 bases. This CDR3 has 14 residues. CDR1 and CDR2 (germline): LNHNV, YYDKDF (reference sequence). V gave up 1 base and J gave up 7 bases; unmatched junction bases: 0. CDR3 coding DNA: TGTGCCACCAGCAGAGGACAGGGGAATTCACCCCTCCACTTT. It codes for CATSRGQGNSPLHF.

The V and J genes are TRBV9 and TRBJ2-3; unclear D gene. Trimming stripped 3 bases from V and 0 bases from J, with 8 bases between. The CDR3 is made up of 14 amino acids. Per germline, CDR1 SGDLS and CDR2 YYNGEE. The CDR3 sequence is CASSERPSTDTQYF. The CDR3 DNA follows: TGTGCCAGCAGCGAGCGCCCTAGCACAGATACGCAGTATTTT.

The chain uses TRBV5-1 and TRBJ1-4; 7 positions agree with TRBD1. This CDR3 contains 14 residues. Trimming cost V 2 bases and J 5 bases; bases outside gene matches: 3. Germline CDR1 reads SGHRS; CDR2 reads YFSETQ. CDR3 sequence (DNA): TGCGCCAGCAGCTTCCCGGGACAGAATGAAAAACTGTTTTTT. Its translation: CASSFPGQNEKLFF.

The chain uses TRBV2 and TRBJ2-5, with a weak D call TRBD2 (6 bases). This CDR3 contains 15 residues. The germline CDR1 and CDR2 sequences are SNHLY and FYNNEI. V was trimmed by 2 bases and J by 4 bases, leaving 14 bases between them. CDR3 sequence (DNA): TGTGCCAGCAGTGAAAATTCTCTGGGGGGAGAGACCCAGTACTTC. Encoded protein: CASSENSLGGETQYF.

CDR3 sequence: CASSAQRLTPSSNTEAFF. CDR3 nucleotide sequence: TGTGCCAGTAGTGCGCAAAGACTGACCCCTTCTTCTAACACTGAAGCTTTCTTT. The chain employs TRBV19 and TRBJ1-1; D unclear. The CDR3 consists of 18 residues. Germline V gene lookup returns CDR1 LNHDA and CDR2 SQIVND (reference sequence). Deletions cut 5 bases from V and 2 bases from J, with 24 bases between.

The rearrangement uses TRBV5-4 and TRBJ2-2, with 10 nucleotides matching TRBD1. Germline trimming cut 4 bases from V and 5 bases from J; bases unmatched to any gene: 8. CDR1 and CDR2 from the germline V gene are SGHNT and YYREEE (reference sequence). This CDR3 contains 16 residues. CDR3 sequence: CASSKDRGRGTGELFF. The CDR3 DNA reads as TGTGCCAGCAGCAAAGACAGGGGGCGCGGTACCGGGGAGCTGTTTTTT. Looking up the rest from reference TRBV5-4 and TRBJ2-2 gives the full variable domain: ETGVTQSPTHLIKTRGQQVTLRCSSQSGHNTVSWYQQALGQGPQFIFQYYREEENGRGNFPPRFSGLQFPNYSSELNVNALELDDSALYLCASSKDRGRGTGELFFGEGSRLTVL.

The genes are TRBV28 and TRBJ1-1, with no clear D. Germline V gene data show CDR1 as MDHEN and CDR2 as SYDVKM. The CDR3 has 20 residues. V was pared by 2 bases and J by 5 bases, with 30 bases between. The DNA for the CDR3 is TGTGCCAGCAGTTTAGGCACATCTAATACTGAGGTGAAACGGAAAACTGAAGCTTTCTTT. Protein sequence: CASSLGTSNTEVKRKTEAFF.

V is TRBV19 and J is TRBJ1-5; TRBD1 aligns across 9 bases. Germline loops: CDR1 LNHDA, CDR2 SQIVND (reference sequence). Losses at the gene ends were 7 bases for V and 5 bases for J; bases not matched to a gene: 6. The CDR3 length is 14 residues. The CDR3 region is CASKPGTGYQPQHF. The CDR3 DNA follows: TGTGCCAGTAAACCGGGGACAGGGTATCAGCCCCAGCATTTT.

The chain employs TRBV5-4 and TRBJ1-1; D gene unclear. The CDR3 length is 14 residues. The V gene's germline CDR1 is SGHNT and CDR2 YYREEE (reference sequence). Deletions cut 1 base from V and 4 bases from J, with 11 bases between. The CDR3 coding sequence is TGTGCCAGCAGCTTGCGGGGATTTGGCACTGAAGCTTTCTTT. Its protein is CASSLRGFGTEAFF. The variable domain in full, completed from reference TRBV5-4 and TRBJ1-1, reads ETGVTQSPTHLIKTRGQQVTLRCSSQSGHNTVSWYQQALGQGPQFIFQYYREEENGRGNFPPRFSGLQFPNYSSELNVNALELDDSALYLCASSLRGFGTEAFFGQGTRLTVV.

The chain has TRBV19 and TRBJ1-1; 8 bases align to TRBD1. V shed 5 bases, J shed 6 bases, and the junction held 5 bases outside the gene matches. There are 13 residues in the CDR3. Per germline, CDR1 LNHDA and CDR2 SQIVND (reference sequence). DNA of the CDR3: TGTGCCAGTAGTTGGCAGGGGGCCCCTGAAGCTTTCTTT. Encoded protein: CASSWQGAPEAFF.

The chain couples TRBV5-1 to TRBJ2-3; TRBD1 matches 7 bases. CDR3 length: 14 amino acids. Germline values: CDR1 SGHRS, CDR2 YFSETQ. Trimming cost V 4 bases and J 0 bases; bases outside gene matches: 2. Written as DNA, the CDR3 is TGCGCCAGCAGCACGGGACAGAGCACAGATACGCAGTATTTT. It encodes CASSTGQSTDTQYF.

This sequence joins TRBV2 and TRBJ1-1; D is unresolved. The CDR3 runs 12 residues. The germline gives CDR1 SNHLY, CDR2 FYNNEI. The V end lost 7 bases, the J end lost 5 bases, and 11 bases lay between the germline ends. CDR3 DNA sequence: TGTGCCAGCACCCTTCTAGAAACTGAAGCTTTCTTT. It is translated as CASTLLETEAFF.

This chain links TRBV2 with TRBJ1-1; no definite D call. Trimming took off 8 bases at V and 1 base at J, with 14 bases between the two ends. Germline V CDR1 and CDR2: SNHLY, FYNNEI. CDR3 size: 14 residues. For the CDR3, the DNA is TGTGCCAGCCAGCGCCTGCGGGGGAACACTGAAGCTTTCTTT. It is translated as CASQRLRGNTEAFF.